One sample yielded the 9 T cell receptor beta chains listed below, sequenced in a study of OX40 agonist ivuxolimab in advanced cancers. Method: immunoSEQ multiplex PCR; TCRdb's copy keeps in-frame clones and lacks some. The table shows nearly 90,000 clones, with about 86% occurring only once. Sequenced here: CD4+ or CD8+ T cells sorted from blood, sampled in a trial of the OX40 agonist ivuxolimab. These receptors all come from an adult with an advanced solid tumor such as melanoma, head and neck, liver or kidney cancer.

DNA for the CDR3: TGTGCCAGTACCCTACTTCGACAGGGGCCTGACGGGGTCTATGGCTACACCTTC. Its translation is CASTLLRQGPDGVYGYTF. This sequence joins TRBV19 and TRBJ1-2; 8 nucleotides line up with TRBD1. The CDR3 consists of 18 residues. With 7 bases clipped from V and 4 bases from J, the junction kept 20 bases outside the gene matches. The germline CDR1 and CDR2 sequences are LNHDA and SQIVND (reference sequence).

A single count supports this clone. The chain is built from TRBV12-5 and TRBJ1-4; D is perhaps TRBD1 (5 bases). Germline values: CDR1 LGHNT, CDR2 FRNRAP. Trimming took off 8 bases at V and 7 bases at J, with 17 bases between the two ends. This CDR3 has 14 residues. The CDR3 nucleotides read TGTGCTAGTCGGGGCCTGCCGGGCGGTGAAAAACTGTTTTTT. It encodes CASRGLPGGEKLFF.

The chain uses TRBV27 and TRBJ1-6; unclear D gene. There are 14 residues in the CDR3. In germline, CDR1 is MNHEY, CDR2 SMNVEV (reference sequence). The V end lost 6 bases, the J end lost 2 bases, and 8 bases lay between the germline ends. The CDR3 coding sequence is TGTGCCAGCAGGTGGCAGACCTATAATTCACCCCTCCACTTT. Translated: CASRWQTYNSPLHF.

This clone is a singleton in its sample. This sequence joins TRBV10-2 and TRBJ2-3; TRBD2 matches 10 bases. V lost 2 bases, J lost 0 bases, and 2 bases stayed unmatched. CDR3 length: 16 amino acids. Germline CDR1 is WSHSY and CDR2 is SAAADI. This CDR3 is CASSEVTSGSTDTQYF. CDR3 bases: TGCGCCAGCAGTGAGGTGACTAGCGGGAGCACAGATACGCAGTATTTT.

This clone was recorded once. The gene calls are TRBV11-1 and TRBJ2-7; 9 nucleotides align to TRBD1. Germline CDR1 is SGHAT and CDR2 is FQDESV (reference sequence). Trimming took 5 bases from V and 3 from J; bases not matched to a gene: 2. The length of the CDR3 is 13 residues. CDR3 residues: CASSRQGGYEQYF. CDR3 DNA: TGTGCCAGCAGCAGACAGGGGGGCTACGAGCAGTACTTC.

This chain joins TRBV19 and TRBJ2-3, with 7 bases fitting TRBD2. The CDR3 runs to 17 residues. The trim removed 1 base at V and 1 base at J, leaving 8 bases unmatched. The germline gives CDR1 LNHDA, CDR2 SQIVND (reference sequence). In nucleotides, the CDR3 is TGTGCCAGTAGTATAGGGGGCGGGAGCGGGGGCACAGATACGCAGTATTTT. Residues: CASSIGGGSGGTDTQYF.

The chain has TRBV7-9 and TRBJ2-2, with TRBD2 identical over 8 bases. The J segment lost 1 base and the V segment lost 2 bases, leaving 0 bases of the junction unmatched. The CDR3 has 15 residues. Germline values: CDR1 SEHNR, CDR2 FQNEAQ (reference sequence). CDR3 sequence: CASSLTSGNTGELFF. In nucleotides, the CDR3 is TGTGCCAGCAGCTTAACTAGCGGGAACACCGGGGAGCTGTTTTTT. The entire variable domain, with the rest obtained from reference TRBV7-9 and TRBJ2-2, is as follows: DTGVSQNPRHKITKRGQNVTFRCDPISEHNRLYWYRQTLGQGPEFLTYFQNEAQLEKSRLLSDRFSAERPKGSFSTLEIQRTEQGDSAMYLCASSLTSGNTGELFFGEGSRLTVL.

The chain employs TRBV28 and TRBJ1-2, with D perhaps matching TRBD1 (5 bases). CDR1 is MDHEN, CDR2 SYDVKM, per germline. The CDR3 has 15 amino acids. The V and J ends lost 3 bases and 9 bases respectively, with 20 bases between them. CDR3 in DNA: TGTGCCAGCAGTTTGCCGCGGGGGGACCCTATTAGCTACACCTTC. Translation gives CASSLPRGDPISYTF.

This clone was seen once. The V call is TRBV19, the J call TRBJ2-6; 9 nucleotides agree with TRBD1. The CDR3 covers 18 residues. Germline V gene data show CDR1 as LNHDA and CDR2 as SQIVND (reference sequence). The V and J ends lost 6 bases and 1 base, in that order; junction bases with no gene match: 10. The CDR3 DNA reads as TGTGCCAGTAGACCCGGGACAGGGAGATTGTCTGGGGCCAACGTCCTGACTTTC. Translated, it gives CASRPGTGRLSGANVLTF.